Here is one T cell receptor (beta chain) with its context. What it binds is unknown. This specimen belongs to a study of cytomegalovirus exposure and HLA in healthy donors. Study-wide findings and caveats: As a later analysis revealed, the rate of TCR association differed by HLA locus, with DRB1 most and HLA-C fewest. It was only CMV serostatus that was available as immune exposure information.

Germline CDR1 SEHNR, CDR2 FQNEAQ (reference sequence). With 4 bases clipped from V and 2 bases from J, the junction kept 3 bases outside the gene matches. There are 15 residues in the CDR3. Healthy people donating bone marrow made up the donors. The study ran its PCR with 60 Vbeta and 13 Jbeta primers. Measured with immunoSEQ multiplex PCR; TCRdb has only the in-frame clones, and not every one. The table has some 120,000 clones, less than 85% seen once; the top ten hold 3% to 3.5%. The TCR comes from a male donor in good health and CMV-seronegative. Source material: PBMCs. This sequence joins TRBV7-9 and TRBJ2-7, with 12 positions matching TRBD2. The CDR3 bases are TGTGCCAGCAGCTCCGGACTAGCGGGGCCCTACGAGCAGTACTTC. Its protein product is CASSSGLAGPYEQYF. Based on the CDR3 plus reference TRBV7-9 and TRBJ2-7, the full variable domain is DTGVSQNPRHKITKRGQNVTFRCDPISEHNRLYWYRQTLGQGPEFLTYFQNEAQLEKSRLLSDRFSAERPKGSFSTLEIQRTEQGDSAMYLCASSSGLAGPYEQYFGPGTRLTVT.